The clone carrying this T cell receptor (beta chain) has only a few counts. The V segment lost 0 bases and the J segment 5 bases; nucleotides outside the gene matches: 6. This CDR3 has 15 amino acids. The germline V gene encodes CDR1 SGHRS and CDR2 YFSETQ. The data originate from a study of blood T cell repertoires in COVID-19. The overall study: T cells, B-cell-depleted T cells, or PBMCs supplied cDNA or gDNA.

TCRdb's copy holds only in-frame clones and misses some; the assay was immunoSEQ multiplex PCR. The data show over 150,000 clones, just under 85% seen once. The sequencing sample was made of peripheral blood. The origin of this receptor is a woman in her fifties or sixties with acute or convalescent COVID-19. The V and J genes are TRBV5-1 and TRBJ1-1, with 8 nucleotides matching TRBD1. The DNA of the CDR3 is TGCGCCAGCAGCTTGGGTCCGACAGGGGATACTGAAGCTTTCTTT. The encoded protein is CASSLGPTGDTEAFF.